The clone carrying this TCR beta chain showed up just a few times. Antigen specificity is unknown. CDR3 size: 13 residues. Per germline, CDR1 GTSNPN and CDR2 SVGIG (reference sequence). Trimming cost V 4 bases and J 4 bases; bases outside gene matches: 5. The source of the sample is a study of early T cells in non-severe SARS-CoV-2 infection. Study context: The chains were unpaired, and the sequenced material was bulk RNA from unsorted whole blood.

Study results and caveats: VDJdb matching skewed toward anti-spike CD8 responses, missing private and CD4 specificities.

cDNA molecules, individually, were tagged with unique molecular identifiers. TCRdb passed the 5' RACE reads through MiXCR, listing each CDR3 protein once. The table shows about 84,000 distinct CDR3 sequences, with around 10% occurring only once. The chain uses TRBV30 and TRBJ1-1; the match to TRBD1 covers 8 bases. Sequencing was performed on whole blood. The clonotype comes from an adult who was a healthcare worker with PCR-confirmed SARS-CoV-2 infection or an uninfected control (not recorded which). CDR3 in amino acids: CAWNAGGRTEAFF. CDR3 DNA: TGTGCCTGGAATGCAGGGGGCCGCACTGAAGCTTTCTTT.